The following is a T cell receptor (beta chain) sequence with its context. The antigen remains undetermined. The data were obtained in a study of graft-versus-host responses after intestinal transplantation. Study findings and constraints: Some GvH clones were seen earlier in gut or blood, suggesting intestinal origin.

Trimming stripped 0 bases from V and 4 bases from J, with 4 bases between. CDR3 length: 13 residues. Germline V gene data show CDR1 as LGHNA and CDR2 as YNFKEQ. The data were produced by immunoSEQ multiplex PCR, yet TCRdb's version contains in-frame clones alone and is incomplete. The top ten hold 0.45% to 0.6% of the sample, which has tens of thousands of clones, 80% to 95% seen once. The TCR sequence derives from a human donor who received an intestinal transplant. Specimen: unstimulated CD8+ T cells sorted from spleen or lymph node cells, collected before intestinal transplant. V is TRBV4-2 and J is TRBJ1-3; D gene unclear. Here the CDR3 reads CASSQDQGNTIYF. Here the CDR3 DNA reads TGTGCCAGCAGCCAAGACCAGGGAAACACCATATATTTT.